These 9 T cell receptor beta chains originate from one sample sequenced in a study of blood T cell repertoires in COVID-19 (dated by TCRdb to the early 2020s). The library came from the immunoSEQ multiplex PCR assay. The table was pulled from immuneACCESS by TCRdb, which kept in-frame rearrangements only. Such tables lose some clones; where checked, under half of the loss comes from unresolved V genes, and the rest has no known cause. Present in this sample are roughly 130,000 clones, around 90% of which were seen just once. The ten largest clones capture 3.7% of the sample. Specimen: peripheral blood. The receptors were sampled from a man in his fifties or sixties with active COVID-19.

The chain uses TRBV29-1 and TRBJ1-1; the D is unclear. The CDR3 is 11 residues long. Germline-derived CDR1 and CDR2 are SQVTM and ANQGSEA. V gave up 4 bases and J gave up 6 bases, with 9 bases separating them. CDR3 sequence: CSVGRTAEAFF. The CDR3 DNA reads as TGCAGCGTTGGTCGCACAGCTGAAGCTTTCTTT.

This chain connects TRBV9 to TRBJ2-1; possible D gene TRBD1, 5 bases. Germline CDR1 and CDR2: SGDLS and YYNGEE. Trimming took off 4 bases at V and 0 bases at J, with 11 bases between the two ends. This CDR3 has 15 amino acids. The CDR3 protein is CASSPNRISYNEQFF. The CDR3 DNA follows: TGTGCCAGCAGCCCCAACAGGATCTCCTACAATGAGCAGTTCTTC.

The chain links TRBV28 to TRBJ1-1; D remains ambiguous. V lost 6 bases, J lost 4 bases, and 12 bases lay in between. The CDR3 totals 13 residues. Per the germline V gene, CDR1 is MDHEN and CDR2 is SYDVKM. CDR3 sequence: CASRNDMGTEAFF. CDR3 bases: TGTGCCAGCAGAAACGACATGGGCACTGAAGCTTTCTTT.

In DNA, the CDR3 is TGTGCCTGGAAAGGCGGTTGGACCGGGGAGCTGTTTTTT. Translated, it gives CAWKGGWTGELFF. The chain employs TRBV30 and TRBJ2-2; D call uncertain. Per the germline V gene, CDR1 is GTSNPN and CDR2 is SVGIG (reference sequence). This CDR3 has 13 residues. V lost 4 bases, J lost 5 bases, and 11 bases lay in between.

In this sample, this clone turned up a few times. J is TRBJ2-3 and V is TRBV18; tentatively, D is TRBD2 (5 bases). Looked up from germline, CDR1 is KGHSH and CDR2 is LQKENI. The CDR3 length is 14 residues. V shed 0 bases and J shed 8 bases, with 12 bases lying between them. The CDR3 sequence: CASSPPNMGSTQYF. The DNA of the CDR3 is TGTGCCAGCTCACCACCGAATATGGGGAGTACGCAGTATTTT. The full variable domain, with the rest looked up from reference TRBV18 and TRBJ2-3, is NAGVMQNPRHLVRRRGQEARLRCSPMKGHSHVYWYRQLPEEGLKFMVYLQKENIIDESGMPKERFSAEFPKEGPSILRIQQVVRGDSAAYFCASSPPNMGSTQYFGPGTRLTVL.

This clone showed up just once. The chain carries TRBV19 and TRBJ2-3; 11 bases map to TRBD1. CDR1 is LNHDA and CDR2 is SQIVND in the germline V gene (reference sequence). V shed 5 bases and J 6 bases; nucleotides not matched to a gene: 10. The length of the CDR3 is 16 residues. The CDR3 coding sequence is TGTGCCAGTAGTGCTTGGACAGGGGGCGCTCCGGATACGCAGTATTTT. It encodes CASSAWTGGAPDTQYF.

The chain has TRBV19 and TRBJ1-1, with D tentatively TRBD1 (6 bases). The length of the CDR3 is 15 residues. Germline V lookup: CDR1 LNHDA, CDR2 SQIVND (reference sequence). Trimming pared 10 bases from V and 1 base from J, leaving 19 bases between. This CDR3 is CATSYSYRANTEAFF. As DNA, the CDR3 is TGTGCCACCAGCTATTCGTACAGGGCGAACACTGAAGCTTTCTTT.

V is TRBV5-1 and J is TRBJ2-5; TRBD1 is a possible D gene (5 bases). Germline V lookup: CDR1 SGHRS, CDR2 YFSETQ. This CDR3 spans 17 amino acids. The V gene lost 3 bases and the J gene lost 1 base, with 19 bases spanning the gap. CDR3 sequence reads: CASSSRTAGHLQETQYF. In nucleotides, the CDR3 is TGCGCCAGCAGCTCGAGAACTGCCGGACATCTCCAAGAGACCCAGTACTTC.

The CDR3 sequence is CAISGTMGLNEQFF. The CDR3 DNA follows: TGTGCCATCAGTGGGACTATGGGGCTCAATGAGCAGTTCTTC. The chain combines TRBV10-3 with TRBJ2-1; D may be TRBD2 (6 bases). This CDR3 comprises 14 residues. The germline CDR1 and CDR2 sequences are ENHRY and SYGVKD. V shed 4 bases and J shed 6 bases, with 13 bases lying between them.